The rows below give T cell receptor beta chains drawn from one sample of a study of CD8 T cells in ankylosing spondylitis. From the 5' RACE reads, TCRdb called clonotypes with MiXCR, one entry per CDR3 protein. The top ten hold around 17% of the sample, which has around 390,000 distinct CDR3 sequences, around 22% seen once. Sequenced: blood, either unsorted or a sorted T cell fraction (not recorded which). The origin of the receptors is a male donor with ankylosing spondylitis. The CDR3 runs from the conserved cysteine through the conserved F or W. A D gene is named only where the DNA matches it firmly. Clone size is not always given. Where it is, it says once, few, many or a class for expanded clones.

clone_size	d_call	v_call	j_call	cdr3_nt	cdr3_aa
few	.	TRBV25-1	TRBJ2-1	TGTGCCAGCAGTGGCCCACGGGGGACGGCCTACAATGAGCAGTTCTTC	CASSGPRGTAYNEQFF
.	.	TRBV12-3/TRBV12-4	TRBJ1-5	TGTGCCAGCAGTTTATCGGGGGAAAGCCAGCCCCAGCATTTT	CASSLSGESQPQHF
few	.	TRBV19	TRBJ2-7	TGTGCCAGTAGTATGGGCAGTCCCTACGAGCAGTACTTC	CASSMGSPYEQYF
.	TRBD2	TRBV9	TRBJ2-1	TGTGCCAGCAGCGTACCGACTAGCGTTAAGCAGTTCTTC	CASSVPTSVKQFF
.	.	TRBV15	TRBJ1-1	TGTGCCACCAGCAGAGATCGGTTAGGTATGAACACTGAAGCTTTCTTT	CATSRDRLGMNTEAFF
few	TRBD2	TRBV20-1	TRBJ2-1	TGCAGTGCTCCAGGACTAGCGGGAGCTCGCAATGAGCAGTTCTTC	CSAPGLAGARNEQFF
.	.	TRBV6-2/TRBV6-3	TRBJ2-7	TGTGCCAGCAGTAACAACTACGAGCAGTACTTC	CASSNNYEQYF
.	.	TRBV12-3/TRBV12-4	TRBJ2-1	TGTGCCAGCATTCTTCGGAGCTCCTACAATGAGCAGTTCTTC	CASILRSSYNEQFF
.	.	TRBV19	TRBJ2-7	TGTGCCAGTAGTATCACCGCCACAGCCATACCCTACGAGCAGTACTTC	CASSITATAIPYEQYF
.	.	TRBV24-1	TRBJ2-3	TGTGCCACCAGTGATTTGACGGCAGATACGCAGTATTTT	CATSDLTADTQYF
few	TRBD2	TRBV3-1	TRBJ2-7	TGTGCCAGCAGCCCCCAGCGGGAGCGCCAGCAGTACTTC	CASSPQRERQQYF
few	.	TRBV5-1	TRBJ2-1	TGCGCCAGCATGGGAGCGGACTCAACAATTGGTGAGCAGTTCTTC	CASMGADSTIGEQFF
few	.	TRBV10-3	TRBJ2-5	TGTGCCATCAGAGGTTTGGGGAAGGAGACCCAGTACTTC	CAIRGLGKETQYF
few	.	TRBV9	TRBJ2-1	TGTGCCAGCAGCGTAGCTTCGTCCTACAATGAGCAGTTCTTC	CASSVASSYNEQFF
.	.	TRBV7-9	TRBJ1-6	TGTGCCAGCAGCTTATTTGGGACGCCTGCCCTCCACTTT	CASSLFGTPALHF
.	.	TRBV2	TRBJ2-5	TGTGCCAGCAGTGCCGGCAGGGGTCCCCTAAGAGGGAGAGGGGAGACCCAGTACTTC	CASSAGRGPLRGRGETQYF
.	TRBD2	TRBV20-1	TRBJ2-1	TGCAGTGCTGCTACGGGACTAGCGGGCTCCTACAATGAGCAGTTCTTC	CSAATGLAGSYNEQFF
few	TRBD1	TRBV7-6	TRBJ2-7	TGTGCCAGCAGTTCTCAGGACAGGGTGGCCTCCTACGAGCAGTACTTC	CASSSQDRVASYEQYF
few	TRBD2	TRBV6-2/TRBV6-3	TRBJ2-5	TGTGCCAGCACCACTCGACTAGCGGCCTTCCAAGAGACCCAGTACTTC	CASTTRLAAFQETQYF
.	TRBD1	TRBV19	TRBJ2-7	TGTGCCAGTAGTATCCGGGACAGGGGACCCTACGAGCAGTACTTC	CASSIRDRGPYEQYF